These T cell receptor beta chains were read from a single sample in a study of CD8 T cells in ankylosing spondylitis. MiXCR was run by TCRdb on the 5' RACE reads, yielding one entry per CDR3 protein. The table records about 220,000 distinct CDR3 sequences, 18% of them present only once. The sample was blood, either unsorted or a sorted T cell fraction (not recorded which). These receptor sequences come from a male donor with ankylosing spondylitis. Each CDR3 is given with its conserved first and last residue. The order of the fields is D gene, J gene, clone size, V gene, CDR3 DNA, CDR3 protein. The D gene is left open where the match is weak. A clone size is listed for some rows: how often the clone was seen (once, few, many), or a class if it is expanded.

TRBD2,TRBJ2-3,-,TRBV12-3/TRBV12-4,TGTGCCAGCAGTTTATCTAGCGGCGTGCGGGATACGCAGTATTTT,CASSLSSGVRDTQYF
-,TRBJ2-2,many,TRBV29-1,TGCAGCGCGAAGGGTGCGAACACCGGGGAGCTGTTTTTT,CSAKGANTGELFF
TRBD1,TRBJ2-1,-,TRBV5-1,TGCGCCAGCAGCTCCAACAGGGGGTCCTACAATGAGCAGTTCTTC,CASSSNRGSYNEQFF
-,TRBJ2-2,-,TRBV6-5,TGTGCCAGCAGTTACTCAAGTCCCGGGGAGCTGTTTTTT,CASSYSSPGELFF
-,TRBJ1-1,few,TRBV12-3/TRBV12-4,TGTGCCAGCAGTTTCGGGCACCCCATGGTGGTGAACACTGAAGCTTTCTTT,CASSFGHPMVVNTEAFF
TRBD2,TRBJ2-3,-,TRBV6-1,TGTGCCAGCAGTGACGGTTTTTGGGGGACTACCACAGATACGCAGTATTTT,CASSDGFWGTTTDTQYF
-,TRBJ1-5,-,TRBV27,TGTGCCAGCAGTCCTAATCGGGGGATGGCTCATCCCCAGCATTTT,CASSPNRGMAHPQHF
-,TRBJ1-5,-,TRBV6-1,TGTGCCAGCAGTCCTTTTGGGGCGTATGATCAGCCCCAGCATTTT,CASSPFGAYDQPQHF
-,TRBJ2-3,few,TRBV20-1,TGCAGTGCTAAGAACTACAGGGACACAGATACGCAGTATTTT,CSAKNYRDTDTQYF
TRBD2,TRBJ2-7,-,TRBV12-3/TRBV12-4,TGTGCCAGCAGTTTAGCGGTCGGGAGGGCTTACGAGCAGTACTTC,CASSLAVGRAYEQYF
-,TRBJ1-5,many,TRBV20-1,TGCAGTGCTACCCACTCCCCCGTAAATAGCAATCAGCCCCAGCATTTT,CSATHSPVNSNQPQHF
-,TRBJ2-1,few,TRBV4-2,TGTGCCAGCAGCCAAGATCTAGGGGGGCCAACCAATGAGCAGTTCTTC,CASSQDLGGPTNEQFF
TRBD2,TRBJ2-3,few,TRBV7-3,TGTGCCAGCAGCTTATTTCGCGGGGGGTTGGATACGCAGTATTTT,CASSLFRGGLDTQYF
-,TRBJ1-5,many,TRBV19,TGTGCCAGCGTAACAGAGTATAGCAATCAGCCCCAGCATTTT,CASVTEYSNQPQHF
-,TRBJ2-1,few,TRBV30,TGTGCCTGGAGTCTGGGCGGAGAGCGGGAGCAGTTCTTC,CAWSLGGEREQFF